Sequencing of this T cell receptor (beta chain) was carried out in a study of blood T cell repertoires in COVID-19 (dated by TCRdb to about 2020). A note on the overall study: Samples covering the acute and convalescent phases of COVID-19 were provided by collaborators in the United States, Italy and Spain. The sample metadata nearly always contained a de-identified subject ID, COVID-19 status, age in years and sex. The material from the prospective study consisted of cDNA or gDNA derived from T cells, B-cell-depleted T cells, or PBMCs. Samples came from the ongoing ImmuneRACE study (first 160 participants) plus 1,254 subjects from 6 global collaborators. The dataset comprised deeply sampled blood TCRbeta repertoires from subjects exposed to, actively infected with, or recovered from COVID-19. The repertoires were released in a freely available public database intended as a resource for research on the immune response to SARS-CoV-2. Where available, HLA class I and class II types were taken from metadata supplied by the sample provider and were not determined by assay-based typing.

TCRbeta CDR3 regions were amplified from genomic DNA using the immunoSEQ Assay, a bias-controlled multiplex PCR. Per the source publication's procedure: Nucleated cell counts per sample were estimated from amplification of reference gene primers within the assay. To quantify the absolute abundance of each unique TCRbeta CDR3 rearrangement, sequence reads were collapsed and filtered. For each sample, productive Simpson clonality was calculated as the square root of Simpson's diversity index over productive rearrangements. TCRdb re-hosts the immuneACCESS table, in-frame sequences only. Its copies lack some clones; in the studies checked, an unresolved V gene accounts for under half of them, and the cause for the rest is not known. The V and J calls and clone size are taken from that table; D and trimming were inferred from the DNA. This sample holds under 300,000 clones; 90% were observed only once. The ten most abundant clones make up approximately 2.1% of the sample.

The junction carries 8 bases between V and J, which are trimmed by 2 bases and 1 base respectively. According to the germline V gene, CDR1 reads MNHEY and CDR2 reads SVGEGT. The CDR3 starts with the cysteine, ends with the phenylalanine, and has 15 residues. Here the CDR3 DNA is all that survives: 45 bases in frame from base 1. Study-wide conclusions, independent of this receptor: The amount of clinical and demographic metadata varied by source and participant and was provided uncurated.

At one collaborating source in Seattle, patients were enrolled during active infection and were followed longitudinally through the course of disease. Whole blood was collected in K2EDTA tubes by collaborating institutions according to the institutions' own protocols. For TCRbeta analysis, collaborators shipped samples as frozen whole blood, isolated PBMCs, or DNA extracted from either of those sample types. Concerning this clone: The specificity of this receptor is unknown. Base-call qualities are not available, and no considerably larger clone is one nucleotide away.

Source material: peripheral blood. The sequence is built from TRBV6-2 or TRBV6-3 and TRBJ2-2; the D region possibly corresponds to TRBD1 (6 bases align). This receptor was taken from a woman aged 55-75 years with COVID-19, enrolled during active disease. The DNA sequence is TGTGCCAGCAGTTACGTAGGGGGGAACACCGGGGAGCTGTTTTTT. Its coded protein is CASSYVGGNTGELFF.